The 22 T cell receptor beta chains below come from one sample, sequenced in a study of blood T cell repertoires in COVID-19. Profiled with immunoSEQ multiplex PCR; TCRdb holds only in-frame clones, not every one. The sample yields approximately 97,000 clones, approximately 86% seen once. The sequencing sample was made of peripheral blood. All receptors derive from a man in his fifties or sixties with active or convalescent COVID-19.

The V call is TRBV21-1, the J call TRBJ2-7; the D call of TRBD1 is as the table states it, not checked on the DNA. TRBV21-1 is a pseudogene segment. This CDR3 contains 14 residues. In DNA form, the CDR3 reads TGTGCCAGCAGCGTGGGACACCTTACCTACGAGCAGTACTTC. Amino acid sequence: CASSVGHLTYEQYF.

The chain couples TRBV30 to TRBJ2-1, with D tentatively TRBD2 (6 bases). This CDR3 is 12 amino acids long. CDR1 is GTSNPN and CDR2 is SVGIG in the germline V gene (reference sequence). The ends were cut back, 5 bases at V and 11 bases at J, with 16 bases in the middle. The CDR3 nucleotides are TGTGCCTGGGGTTTGGAGGGGACTCAGCAGTTCTTC. Its translation: CAWGLEGTQQFF.

The V gene is TRBV14, the J gene TRBJ1-2, with D unclear. The CDR3 is 15 amino acids. CDR1 is SGHDN and CDR2 is FVKESK in the germline V gene. With 0 bases removed from V and 6 bases from J, the gap between germline ends came to 14 bases. CDR3: CASSQDVWAPHGYTF. The CDR3 nucleotides are TGTGCCAGCAGCCAAGATGTTTGGGCGCCTCATGGCTACACCTTC.

The count of this clone is one. This chain links TRBV19 with TRBJ1-2; 7 bases fit TRBD1. V gave up 7 bases and J gave up 2 bases; unmatched junction bases: 7. The CDR3 runs 14 residues. Germline V lookup: CDR1 LNHDA, CDR2 SQIVND (reference sequence). CDR3 sequence (DNA): TGTGCCAGTATCCCAGGACAGGAAAACTATGGCTACACCTTC. This sequence encodes CASIPGQENYGYTF.

The gene calls are TRBV9 and TRBJ1-2; D remains unclear. V dropped 5 bases and J dropped 7 bases, with 12 bases sitting between them. Germline V gene lookup returns CDR1 SGDLS and CDR2 YYNGEE. The CDR3 extends over 12 amino acids. CDR3 nucleotides: TGTGCCAGCAGTTTGGTCGGGAGTGGCTACACCTTC. It encodes CASSLVGSGYTF.

The chain links TRBV27 to TRBJ2-1; tentatively, D is TRBD2 (6 bases). Germline V CDR1 and CDR2: MNHEY, SMNVEV (reference sequence). V was clipped by 6 bases and J by 4 bases, with 7 bases between them. The CDR3 is made up of 12 amino acids. The CDR3 loop is CASRGGYNEQFF. In DNA, the CDR3 is TGTGCCAGCAGAGGAGGGTACAATGAGCAGTTCTTC.

The chain combines TRBV24-1 with TRBJ2-1; weak D call: TRBD1 (6 bases). The CDR3 loop spans 12 amino acids. Germline V lookup: CDR1 KGHDR, CDR2 SFDVKD. V lost 4 bases and J 8 bases, leaving 8 bases between the germline ends. This CDR3 is CATSEQGHEQFF. The CDR3, as DNA: TGTGCCACCAGTGAACAGGGTCATGAGCAGTTCTTC.

In this sample, this clone turned up a few times. The chain has TRBV3-1 (or the pseudogene TRBV3-2) and TRBJ2-7; TRBD2 is a possible D gene (5 bases). Germline V gene lookup returns CDR1 LGHDT and CDR2 YNNKEL (reference sequence). The CDR3 length is 13 residues. Trimming left V 2 bases short and J 3 bases short, with 8 bases between. Here the CDR3 reads CASSQLRGYEQYF. CDR3 bases: TGTGCCAGCAGCCAACTTCGGGGCTACGAGCAGTACTTC.

The chain joins TRBV7-9 to TRBJ1-1; D call uncertain. Trimming cost V 8 bases and J 0 bases, with 7 bases left between them. This CDR3 is built from 12 residues. Germline assignment: CDR1 SEHNR and CDR2 FQNEAQ (reference sequence). CDR3: CASADMNTEAFF. The CDR3 region has the DNA TGTGCCAGCGCAGACATGAACACTGAAGCTTTCTTT.

The V call is TRBV2, the J call TRBJ1-5, with D unresolved. The CDR3 loop spans 11 amino acids. Trimming took off 5 bases at V and 4 bases at J, with 3 bases between the two ends. Germline CDR1 reads SNHLY; CDR2 reads FYNNEI. The CDR3 DNA reads TGTGCCAGCAGTTTAAATCAGCCCCAGCATTTT. Translation gives CASSLNQPQHF.

CDR3 DNA sequence: TGTGCCAGTAGATCCGGGACAGCGAGCTCTGGAAACACCATATATTTT. Amino acid sequence: CASRSGTASSGNTIYF. The chain couples TRBV19 to TRBJ1-3; 7 nucleotides line up with TRBD1. V lost 6 bases, J lost 0 bases, and 8 bases stayed unmatched. The CDR3 is 16 amino acids. Per the germline V gene, CDR1 is LNHDA and CDR2 is SQIVND (reference sequence).

This chain joins TRBV21-1 and TRBJ2-2; TRBD2 reflects the table's D call only, with no check against the DNA. TRBV21-1 is shown as a pseudogene. The CDR3 has 20 residues. In DNA form, the CDR3 reads TGTGCCAGCAGCAAAGCGCTCGGAGGGCAGCCGCGGAGGCGCACCGGGGAGCTGTTTTTT. It codes for CASSKALGGQPRRRTGELFF.

This clone has just one count. This chain links TRBV7-2 with TRBJ1-2; TRBD1 is a possible D gene (6 bases). Germline V gene data show CDR1 as SGHTA and CDR2 as FQGNSA. This CDR3 has 13 amino acids. V lost 1 base, J lost 4 bases, and 7 bases lay in between. CDR3 bases: TGTGCCAGCAGCTTAGTGGACAGCTATGGCTACACCTTC. Translating gives CASSLVDSYGYTF.

V gene TRBV29-1 combines with J gene TRBJ2-2; TRBD1 agrees at 10 bases. The CDR3 is 14 amino acids. V trimming: 4 bases; J trimming: 2 bases; junction bases outside the gene matches: 1. Germline CDR1 SQVTM, CDR2 ANQGSEA. This chain's CDR3 is CSVGDRGNTGELFF. As DNA, the CDR3 is TGCAGCGTTGGGGACAGGGGAAACACCGGGGAGCTGTTTTTT.

The chain links TRBV19 to TRBJ1-5; 8 bases match TRBD1. Germline V CDR1 and CDR2: LNHDA, SQIVND (reference sequence). Germline trimming cut 3 bases from V and 2 bases from J; bases unmatched to any gene: 6. This CDR3 comprises 16 residues. DNA of the CDR3: TGTGCCAGTAGTATTGAGACAGGGGCCGGCAATCAGCCCCAGCATTTT. Translated: CASSIETGAGNQPQHF. Drawing the rest from reference TRBV19 and TRBJ1-5, the complete variable domain is DGGITQSPKYLFRKEGQNVTLSCEQNLNHDAMYWYRQDPGQGLRLIYYSQIVNDFQKGDIAEGYSVSREKKESFPLTVTSAQKNPTAFYLCASSIETGAGNQPQHFGDGTRLSIL.

This chain links TRBV7-9 with TRBJ2-5; 8 nucleotides match TRBD1. V shed 5 bases and J 1 base; nucleotides not matched to a gene: 9. CDR1 and CDR2 from the germline V gene are SEHNR and FQNEAQ (reference sequence). The CDR3 length is 16 residues. CDR3 loop: CASSPPGRGLQETQYF. The CDR3 region has the DNA TGTGCCAGCAGCCCGCCGGGCAGGGGGCTCCAAGAGACCCAGTACTTC.

The rearrangement joins TRBV6-4 to TRBJ1-1, with 8 bases fitting TRBD1. V trimming: 6 bases; J trimming: 1 base; junction bases outside the gene matches: 7. CDR3 length: 15 residues. CDR1 and CDR2 from the germline V gene are MRHNA and SNTAGT. This CDR3 reads CASSPRDRTNTEAFF. CDR3 nucleotide sequence: TGTGCCAGCAGCCCGCGGGACAGGACGAACACTGAAGCTTTCTTT.

The V and J genes are TRBV24-1 and TRBJ1-3, with D hard to call. Between the trimmed V and J ends, which lost 5 bases and 0 bases, there was a span of 10 bases. The CDR3 runs to 15 residues. Germline lookup yields CDR1 KGHDR and CDR2 SFDVKD. CDR3 in amino acids: CATSVAGFSGNTIYF. CDR3 nucleotides: TGTGCCACCAGTGTAGCGGGTTTCTCTGGAAACACCATATATTTT.

The CDR3 sequence is CASSSQGDYGYTF. For the CDR3, the DNA is TGTGCCAGCAGCTCCCAGGGGGACTATGGCTACACCTTC. This sequence joins TRBV7-6 and TRBJ1-2, with 7 nucleotides matching TRBD1. CDR3 length: 13 amino acids. J lost 3 bases, V lost 4 bases, and 2 bases had no gene match. Germline CDR1 reads SGHVS; CDR2 reads FNYEAQ. The entire variable domain, with the rest obtained from reference TRBV7-6 and TRBJ1-2, is as follows: GAGVSQSPRYKVTKRGQDVALRCDPISGHVSLYWYRQALGQGPEFLTYFNYEAQQDKSGLPNDRFSAERPEGSISTLTIQRTEQRDSAMYRCASSSQGDYGYTFGSGTRLTVV.

This chain uses TRBV9 with TRBJ1-4; perhaps TRBD1 as D (5 bases). Trimming left V 4 bases short and J 6 bases short, with 19 bases between. This CDR3 is built from 16 residues. Germline CDR1 is SGDLS and CDR2 is YYNGEE. The CDR3 DNA follows: TGTGCCAGCAGCCCCCCTGGGGCCAGGGCCGATGAAAAACTGTTTTTT. This codes for CASSPPGARADEKLFF.

The chain couples TRBV7-6 to TRBJ1-1, with D possibly being TRBD1 (5 bases). V lost 1 base and J lost 3, with 15 bases in between. CDR1 is SGHVS, CDR2 FNYEAQ, per germline. The CDR3 sequence is 16 residues long. The CDR3 region is CASSLGGQGGDTEAFF. CDR3 sequence (DNA): TGTGCCAGCAGCTTAGGGGGCCAGGGAGGGGACACTGAAGCTTTCTTT.

V is TRBV6-5 and J is TRBJ2-6; TRBD1 aligns across 7 bases. The ends lost 9 bases at V and 4 bases at J; junction bases unmatched: 6. The CDR3 totals 14 residues. Per germline, CDR1 MNHEY and CDR2 SVGAGI. The CDR3 DNA follows: TGTGCCAGTAACAGGGGAAAGGGGGCCAACGTCCTGACTTTC. Translating it yields CASNRGKGANVLTF.